This T cell receptor beta chain derives from a study of human T cells and chemical hapten exposure (dated by TCRdb to the early 2020s). For the study in its entirety: For sensitization, 2% DPC in acetone was applied to a roughly 2 cm by roughly 2 cm area of upper inner arm skin. Throughout the roughly 23-week study period, patients were also given weekly therapeutic DPC doses on the scalp. Patch testing was performed on the upper back with Finn chambers containing 0.01% DPC, and the patch tests were scored after 6 days according to International Contact Dermatitis Research Group standards. The mostly female patient cohort included alopecia areata with under or over 50% scalp involvement, alopecia totalis and alopecia universalis. Libraries were pooled for sequencing, and per-sample TCR yields varied mainly because of small differences in library volumes within the pool. In alopecia patients, the study followed how the peripheral blood TCR repertoire changed in vivo over primary and secondary sensitization to diphenylcyclopropenone (DPC), a hapten. Blood samples were taken from patients before sensitization (week 0) and at 2, 6 and about 24 weeks after DPC sensitization. Blood for TCR sequencing was provided by twenty-nine alopecia patients at one to four time points (pre-sensitization, 2, 6 and 24 weeks).

Reading the label with the study, this specimen's time point is: patch test 3, about 24 weeks after DPC sensitization. The treatment or condition label, as the study defines it: therapeutic diphenylcyclopropenone sensitization with weekly scalp DPC. At every patch-test visit, the blood draw took place before the patch test was put on. Eligible patients were aged 18 to 70, diagnosed with alopecia, deemed suitable for DPC therapy, and excluded if pregnant. Total RNA was extracted from unfractionated whole blood collected in Tempus Blood RNA tubes. Library method: RACE. TCRdb names NextSeq 500 as the instrument used. During library preparation, unique molecular identifiers were attached to individual cDNA molecules so that TCRs could be counted quantitatively and reproducibly. From each blood RNA sample, both TCR alpha and TCR beta chains were sequenced. The study's own analysis went as follows. A median of approximately 96,000 TCRs per sample was observed, with a range of 23,224 to 690,600. The Decombinator software suite was used to annotate the V, J and CDR3 of the TCR reads. Every sample was subsampled to the same number of TCRs (28,000) for the PS versus PT1 abundance plots. Expanded TCRs were defined as absent before sensitization and observed at least eight times at the 2-week time point. TCRdb reran the public reads through fastp at Q25 and MiXCR, keeping productive beta chains. Under each unique CDR3 protein, matching rows form one entry showing the most common genes and DNA. TCRdb, rather than the study authors, made the V and J calls. In all, the sample holds tens of thousands of distinct CDR3 sequences, and over 8.5% of those were seen once. The ten biggest clones cover approximately 1.5% of the sample.

The paper's findings and limits, for the study overall: No change with DPC sensitization was found in the number of TCRs above 1 in 1000 frequency, and no evidence of global repertoire structure alterations was found. Compared with pre-sensitization or healthy control sets, expanded TCRs formed significantly more large CDR3 similarity clusters, which is consistent with antigen-driven responses. A positive correlation was found between the number of PT1 expanded TCRs and patch test score, with significance reached at thresholds 8, 16 and 32 but not 4. After repeated subsampling, the strength of the expansion versus patch-test correlation and the threshold at which it became significant changed. Alopecia, a presumed autoimmune disease, was present in all patients, so the immune response of the patients might differ from that of healthy individuals.

Unmatched junction bases come to 14, with V trimmed by 6 bases and J by 6 bases. Counted from cysteine to phenylalanine, this CDR3 has 17 amino acids. The DNA shown is the 51-base CDR3, in frame from base 1. CDR1 and CDR2, per the germline V gene, are MDHEN and SYDVKM. This clonotype was detected many times. No antigen is known for it. Per-nucleotide qualities are absent, and no much larger clonotype sits a single base away. This receptor was taken from a woman in her forties or fifties with alopecia areata. Some clones in this sample may be carry-over from other donors' samples. Sequenced here: whole blood, sampled in connection with sensitization to the hapten diphenylcyclopropenone (DPC). The V and J segments used are TRBV28 and TRBJ2-3, and 11 junction bases match TRBD2. The CDR3 corresponds to CASSPPRVAGGPDTQYF. The DNA is TGTGCCAGCAGCCCACCCCGGGTAGCGGGAGGGCCTGATACGCAGTATTTT.